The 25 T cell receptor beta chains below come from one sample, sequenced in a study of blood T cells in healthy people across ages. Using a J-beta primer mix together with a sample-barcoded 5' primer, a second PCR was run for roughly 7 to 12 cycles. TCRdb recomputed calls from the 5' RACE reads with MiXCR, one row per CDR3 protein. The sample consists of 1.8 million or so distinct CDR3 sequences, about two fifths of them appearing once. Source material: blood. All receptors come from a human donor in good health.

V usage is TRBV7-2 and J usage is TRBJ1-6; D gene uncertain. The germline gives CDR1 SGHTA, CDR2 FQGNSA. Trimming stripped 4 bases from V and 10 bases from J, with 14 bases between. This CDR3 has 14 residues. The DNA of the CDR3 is TGTGCCAGCAGCTCCCTTTCAGTGGCCTCACCCCTCCACTTT. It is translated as CASSSLSVASPLHF.

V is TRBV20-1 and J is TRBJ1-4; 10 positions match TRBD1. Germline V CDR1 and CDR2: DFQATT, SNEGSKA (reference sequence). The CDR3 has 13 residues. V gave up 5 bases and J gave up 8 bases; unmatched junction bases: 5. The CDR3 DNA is TGCAGTGCTCGGGACAGGGGCGGGGAAAAACTGTTTTTT. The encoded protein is CSARDRGGEKLFF.

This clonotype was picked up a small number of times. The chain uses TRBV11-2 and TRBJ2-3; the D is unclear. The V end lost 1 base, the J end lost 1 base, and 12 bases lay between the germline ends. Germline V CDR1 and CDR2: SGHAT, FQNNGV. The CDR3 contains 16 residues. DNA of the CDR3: TGTGCCAGCAGCTTAGTTGGCTCCGGCGGCACAGATACGCAGTATTTT. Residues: CASSLVGSGGTDTQYF.

The CDR3 is CATSDSGTTLPEAFF. DNA for the CDR3: TGTGCCACCAGTGATTCCGGGACAACGTTACCTGAAGCTTTCTTT. This chain joins TRBV24-1 and TRBJ1-1, with a tentative D call TRBD1 (6 bases). This CDR3 has 15 amino acids. Trimming removed 2 bases from V and 6 bases from J, with 15 bases in between. The germline CDR1 and CDR2 sequences are KGHDR and SFDVKD.

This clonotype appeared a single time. The DNA for the CDR3 is TGCAGTGCTAGAGATGGGACAGGGGGCAAGTACTTC. Translating gives CSARDGTGGKYF. V gene TRBV20-1 combines with J gene TRBJ2-7; 12 positions agree with TRBD1. The V and J ends lost 0 bases and 11 bases, in that order; junction bases with no gene match: 2. From germline, CDR1 is DFQATT and CDR2 SNEGSKA (reference sequence). CDR3 length: 12 amino acids.

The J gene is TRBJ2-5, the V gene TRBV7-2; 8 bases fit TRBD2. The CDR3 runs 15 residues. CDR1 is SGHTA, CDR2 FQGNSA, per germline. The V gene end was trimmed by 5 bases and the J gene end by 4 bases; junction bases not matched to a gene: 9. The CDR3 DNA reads TGTGCCAGCAGCATTACGGGACTAGTAGGAGAGACCCAGTACTTC. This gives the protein CASSITGLVGETQYF. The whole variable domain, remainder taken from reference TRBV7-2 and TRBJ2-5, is GAGVSQSPSNKVTEKGKDVELRCDPISGHTALYWYRQSLGQGLEFLIYFQGNSAPDKSGLPSDRFSAERTGGSVSTLTIQRTQQEDSAVYLCASSITGLVGETQYFGPGTRLLVL.

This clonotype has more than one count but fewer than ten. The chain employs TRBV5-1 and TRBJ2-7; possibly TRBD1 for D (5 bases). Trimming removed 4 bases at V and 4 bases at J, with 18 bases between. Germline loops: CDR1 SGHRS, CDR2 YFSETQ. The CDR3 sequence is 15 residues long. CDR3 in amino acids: CASSRGHSDIYEQYF. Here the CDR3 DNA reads TGCGCCAGCAGCCGAGGACACTCTGACATTTACGAGCAGTACTTC.

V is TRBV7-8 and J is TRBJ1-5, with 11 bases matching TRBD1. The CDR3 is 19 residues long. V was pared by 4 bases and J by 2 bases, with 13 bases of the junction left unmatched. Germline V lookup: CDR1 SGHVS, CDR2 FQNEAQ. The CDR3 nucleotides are TGTGCCAGCAGCTCATTGCGGACAGGGGGCATTGGTGGCAATCAGCCCCAGCATTTT. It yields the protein CASSSLRTGGIGGNQPQHF.

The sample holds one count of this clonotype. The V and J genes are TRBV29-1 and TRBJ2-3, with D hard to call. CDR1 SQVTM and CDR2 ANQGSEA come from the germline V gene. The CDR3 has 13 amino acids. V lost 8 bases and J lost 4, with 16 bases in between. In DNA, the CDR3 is TGCAGCTTGGAAGCGTTCTTAGCAGATACGCAGTATTTT. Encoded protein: CSLEAFLADTQYF.

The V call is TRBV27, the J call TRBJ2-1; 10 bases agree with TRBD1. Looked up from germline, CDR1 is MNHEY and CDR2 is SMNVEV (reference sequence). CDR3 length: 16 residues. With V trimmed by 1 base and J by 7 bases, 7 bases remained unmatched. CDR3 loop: CASSLFLGQGWNEQFF. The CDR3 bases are TGTGCCAGCAGTTTATTCTTGGGACAGGGGTGGAATGAGCAGTTCTTC.

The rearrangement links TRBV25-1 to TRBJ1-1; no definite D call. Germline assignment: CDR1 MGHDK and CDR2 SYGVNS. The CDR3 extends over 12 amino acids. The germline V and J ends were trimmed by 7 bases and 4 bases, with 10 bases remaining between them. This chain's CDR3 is CASTGLGTEAFF. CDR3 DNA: TGTGCCAGCACGGGTCTTGGCACTGAAGCTTTCTTT.

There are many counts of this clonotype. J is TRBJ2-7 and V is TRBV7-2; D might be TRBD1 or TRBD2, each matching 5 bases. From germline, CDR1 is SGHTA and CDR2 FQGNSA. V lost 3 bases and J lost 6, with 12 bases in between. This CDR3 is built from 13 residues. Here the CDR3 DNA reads TGTGCCAGCAGCTTTAAAGGGACGCCCGAGCAGTACTTC. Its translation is CASSFKGTPEQYF.

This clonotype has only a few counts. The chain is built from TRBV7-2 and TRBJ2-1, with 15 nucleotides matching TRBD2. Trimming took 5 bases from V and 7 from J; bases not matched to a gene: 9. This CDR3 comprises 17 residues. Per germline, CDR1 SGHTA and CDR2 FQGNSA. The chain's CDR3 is CASSRLGLAGGLNEQFF. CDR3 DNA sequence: TGTGCCAGCAGCCGACTAGGACTAGCGGGGGGGCTAAATGAGCAGTTCTTC.

CDR3 sequence (DNA): TGTGCCAGCAGCGGGTACCGAAGAGGCTACAATGAGCAGTACTTC. Its translation: CASSGYRRGYNEQYF. The chain uses TRBV9 and TRBJ2-7; D is ambiguous. Trimming pared 3 bases from V and 7 bases from J, leaving 20 bases between. The CDR3 covers 15 residues. Germline CDR1 and CDR2: SGDLS and YYNGEE.

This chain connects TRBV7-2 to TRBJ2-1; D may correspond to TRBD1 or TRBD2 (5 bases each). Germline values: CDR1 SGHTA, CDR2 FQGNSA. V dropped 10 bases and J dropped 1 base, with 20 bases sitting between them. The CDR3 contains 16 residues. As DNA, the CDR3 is TGTGCCACCCTTCCAGTATGGGGGTTATCCTACAATGAGCAGTTCTTC. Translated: CATLPVWGLSYNEQFF.

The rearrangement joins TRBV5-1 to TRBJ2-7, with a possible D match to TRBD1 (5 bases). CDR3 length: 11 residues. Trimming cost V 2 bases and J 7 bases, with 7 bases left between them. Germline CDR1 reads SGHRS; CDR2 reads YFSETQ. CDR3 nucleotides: TGCGCCAGCAGCTTCCAGGGAGAGCAGTACTTC. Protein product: CASSFQGEQYF. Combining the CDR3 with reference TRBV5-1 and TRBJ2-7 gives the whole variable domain KAGVTQTPRYLIKTRGQQVTLSCSPISGHRSVSWYQQTPGQGLQFLFEYFSETQRNKGNFPGRFSGRQFSNSRSEMNVSTLELGDSALYLCASSFQGEQYFGPGTRLTVT.

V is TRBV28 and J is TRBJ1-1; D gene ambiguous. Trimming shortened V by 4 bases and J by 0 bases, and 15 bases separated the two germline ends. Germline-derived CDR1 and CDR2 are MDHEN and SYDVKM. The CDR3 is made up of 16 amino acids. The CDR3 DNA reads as TGTGCCAGCAGTTCCCCAGCCCGGAGCCTGAACACTGAAGCTTTCTTT. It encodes CASSSPARSLNTEAFF.

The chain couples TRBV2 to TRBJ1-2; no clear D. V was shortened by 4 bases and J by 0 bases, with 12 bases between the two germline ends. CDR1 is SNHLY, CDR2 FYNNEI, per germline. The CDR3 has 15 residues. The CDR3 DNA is TGTGCCAGCAGTGTCCAGGATGGGGCTAACTATGGCTACACCTTC. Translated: CASSVQDGANYGYTF.

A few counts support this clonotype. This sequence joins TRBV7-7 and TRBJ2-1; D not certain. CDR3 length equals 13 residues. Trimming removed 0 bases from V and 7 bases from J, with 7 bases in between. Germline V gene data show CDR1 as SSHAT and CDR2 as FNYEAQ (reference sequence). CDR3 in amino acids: CASSLAIWNEQFF. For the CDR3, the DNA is TGTGCCAGCAGCTTAGCGATATGGAATGAGCAGTTCTTC.

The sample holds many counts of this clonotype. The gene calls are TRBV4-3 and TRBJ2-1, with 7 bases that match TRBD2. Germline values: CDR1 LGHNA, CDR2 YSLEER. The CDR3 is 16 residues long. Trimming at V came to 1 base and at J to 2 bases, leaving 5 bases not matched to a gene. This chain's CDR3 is CASSQVGGGAYNEQFF. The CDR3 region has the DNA TGCGCCAGCAGCCAAGTCGGTGGGGGGGCCTACAATGAGCAGTTCTTC.

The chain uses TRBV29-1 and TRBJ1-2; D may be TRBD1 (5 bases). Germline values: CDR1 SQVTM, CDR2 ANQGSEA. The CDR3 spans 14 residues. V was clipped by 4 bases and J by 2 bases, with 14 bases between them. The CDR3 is CSVGRVSGNYGYTF. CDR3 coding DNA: TGCAGCGTTGGAAGGGTCTCAGGGAACTATGGCTACACCTTC. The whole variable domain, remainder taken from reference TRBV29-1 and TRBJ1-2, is SAVISQKPSRDICQRGTSLTIQCQVDSQVTMMFWYRQQPGQSLTLIATANQGSEATYESGFVIDKFPISRPNLTFSTLTVSNMSPEDSSIYLCSVGRVSGNYGYTFGSGTRLTVV.

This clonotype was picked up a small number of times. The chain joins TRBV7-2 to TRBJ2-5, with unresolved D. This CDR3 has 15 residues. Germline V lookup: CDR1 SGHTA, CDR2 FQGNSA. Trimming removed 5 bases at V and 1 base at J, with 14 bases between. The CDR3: CASSTRLSPQETQYF. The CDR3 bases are TGTGCCAGCAGCACCAGGCTGTCCCCCCAAGAGACCCAGTACTTC.

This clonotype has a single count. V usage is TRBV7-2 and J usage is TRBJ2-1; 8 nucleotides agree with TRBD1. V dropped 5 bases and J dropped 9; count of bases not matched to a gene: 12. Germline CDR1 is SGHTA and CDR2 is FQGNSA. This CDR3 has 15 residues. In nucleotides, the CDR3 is TGTACCAGCAGCGCCCGGACAGGGAATATGGGTGAGCAGTTCTTC. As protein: CTSSARTGNMGEQFF.

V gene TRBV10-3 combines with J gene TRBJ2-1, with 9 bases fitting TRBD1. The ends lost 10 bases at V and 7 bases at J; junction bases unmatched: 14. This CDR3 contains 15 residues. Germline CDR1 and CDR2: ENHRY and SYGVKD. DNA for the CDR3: TGTGCCACGAAGACTACAGGGGGCTTGGGAAATGAGCAGTTCTTC. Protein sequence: CATKTTGGLGNEQFF.

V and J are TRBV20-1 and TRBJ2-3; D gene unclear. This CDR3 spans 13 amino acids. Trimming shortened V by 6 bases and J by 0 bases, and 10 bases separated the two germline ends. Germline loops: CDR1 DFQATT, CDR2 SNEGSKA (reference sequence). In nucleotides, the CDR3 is TGCAGTGCCTCAAAGATGAGCACAGATACGCAGTATTTT. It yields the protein CSASKMSTDTQYF.